What follows are 27 T cell receptor beta chains derived from one specimen sequenced in a study of T cell responses to AZD1222 COVID-19 vaccine. Only in-frame clones appear in the TCRdb table, and some are missing; sequencing was by immunoSEQ multiplex PCR. The repertoire consists of approximately 100,000 clones, with 80% to 95% occurring once and the leading ten covering about 1.2%. This specimen consisted of peripheral blood, obtained on day 0 of AZD1222 vaccination. The receptors originated from an adult in good health.

This sequence joins TRBV7-8 and TRBJ1-5; maybe TRBD1 (5 bases). This CDR3 region has 15 residues. The germline V gene has CDR1 SGHVS and CDR2 FQNEAQ. V lost 7 bases to trimming and J lost 0 bases, with 13 bases between them. CDR3 protein: CASTIGTYSNQPQHF. Written as DNA, the CDR3 is TGTGCCAGCACCATCGGGACGTATAGCAATCAGCCCCAGCATTTT. The entire variable domain, with the rest obtained from reference TRBV7-8 and TRBJ1-5, is as follows: GAGVSQSPRYKVAKRGQDVALRCDPISGHVSLFWYQQALGQGPEFLTYFQNEAQLDKSGLPSDRFFAERPEGSVSTLKIQRTQQEDSAVYLCASTIGTYSNQPQHFGDGTRLSIL.

The J gene is TRBJ2-7, the V gene TRBV20-1, with D possibly matching TRBD2 (5 bases). V dropped 2 bases and J dropped 9 bases, with 11 bases sitting between them. The CDR3 contains 11 residues. The V gene's germline CDR1 is DFQATT and CDR2 SNEGSKA (reference sequence). CDR3 sequence (DNA): TGCAGTGCTAGACCTCCGAGCGGGCAGTACTTC. Translation gives CSARPPSGQYF.

V and J are TRBV7-8 and TRBJ2-7; D may be TRBD1 (5 bases). Germline V gene sequence: CDR1 SGHVS, CDR2 FQNEAQ. This CDR3 comprises 15 residues. V lost 4 bases to trimming and J lost 2 bases, with 15 bases between them. The CDR3 reads CASSSRQGEAYEQYF. The DNA of the CDR3 is TGTGCCAGCAGCTCAAGACAAGGGGAAGCCTACGAGCAGTACTTC.

The rearrangement joins TRBV7-3 to TRBJ2-6, with a possible D match to TRBD2 (6 bases). The V gene's germline CDR1 is SGHTA and CDR2 FQGTGA. The CDR3 loop spans 17 amino acids. V dropped 3 bases and J dropped 1 base, with 13 bases sitting between them. The CDR3 loop is CASSFSPRGSGANVLTF. The CDR3 DNA reads TGTGCCAGCAGCTTTTCCCCTCGGGGGTCTGGGGCCAACGTCCTGACTTTC.

The chain uses TRBV7-3 and TRBJ2-5, with D tentatively TRBD2 (6 bases). With 2 bases removed from V and 2 bases from J, the gap between germline ends came to 12 bases. Germline CDR1 SGHTA, CDR2 FQGTGA. This CDR3 has 15 residues. Here the CDR3 reads CASSLLGGAQETQYF. CDR3 sequence (DNA): TGTGCCAGCAGCTTATTAGGCGGGGCGCAAGAGACCCAGTACTTC.

The V call is TRBV5-1, the J call TRBJ1-2; D might be TRBD1 (6 bases). Trimming removed 4 bases at V and 6 bases at J, with 16 bases between. The CDR3 spans 14 residues. Germline V gene lookup returns CDR1 SGHRS and CDR2 YFSETQ. The CDR3 region has the DNA TGCGCCAGCAGCCCCGGACAGTCTAGTGATGGCTACACCTTC. This translates into CASSPGQSSDGYTF.

The chain employs TRBV9 and TRBJ2-2; the match to TRBD1 covers 7 bases. This CDR3 has 16 amino acids. J was trimmed by 2 bases and V by 4 bases; bases with no gene match: 8. Germline values: CDR1 SGDLS, CDR2 YYNGEE. CDR3: CASSPSGTVNTGELFF. CDR3 bases: TGTGCCAGCAGCCCCTCCGGGACAGTTAACACCGGGGAGCTGTTTTTT.

This clone was observed once. The chain recombines TRBV3-1 (or the pseudogene TRBV3-2) with TRBJ1-2; unclear D gene. The V gene lost 5 bases and the J gene lost 1 base, with 8 bases spanning the gap. This CDR3 has 13 residues. Germline V lookup: CDR1 LGHDT, CDR2 YNNKEL (reference sequence). CDR3 sequence reads: CASSTDGNYGYTF. The DNA of the CDR3 is TGTGCCAGCAGCACGGACGGTAACTATGGCTACACCTTC.

The rearrangement links TRBV3-1 (or the pseudogene TRBV3-2) to TRBJ1-5; D is possibly TRBD1 (6 bases). This CDR3 spans 13 amino acids. Germline V gene lookup returns CDR1 LGHDT and CDR2 YNNKEL (reference sequence). Trimming removed 1 base from V and 5 bases from J, with 6 bases in between. The chain's CDR3 is CASSQGGHQPQHF. The CDR3 nucleotides read TGTGCCAGCAGCCAAGGGGGGCATCAGCCCCAGCATTTT.

The V gene is TRBV4-3, the J gene TRBJ1-3; possibly TRBD1 for D (6 bases). The CDR3 contains 15 residues. CDR1 LGHNA and CDR2 YSLEER come from the germline V gene. The germline V and J ends were trimmed by 2 bases and 8 bases, with 16 bases remaining between them. DNA for the CDR3: TGCGCCAGCAGCCAACAACAGGGAATAGAGGACACCATATATTTT. It translates to CASSQQQGIEDTIYF.

This chain connects TRBV30 to TRBJ1-4; 9 nucleotides match TRBD1. Trimming cost V 2 bases and J 7 bases; bases outside gene matches: 5. Germline V lookup: CDR1 GTSNPN, CDR2 SVGIG (reference sequence). The CDR3 totals 14 residues. The CDR3 DNA is TGTGCCTGGAGTAAAGACAGGGGGAGTGAAAAACTGTTTTTT. Its protein product is CAWSKDRGSEKLFF.

The gene calls are TRBV7-8 and TRBJ1-6; no definite D call. Between the trimmed V and J ends, which lost 1 base and 7 bases, there was a span of 8 bases. The germline V gene has CDR1 SGHVS and CDR2 FQNEAQ. The CDR3 contains 14 residues. The CDR3 nucleotides are TGTGCCAGCAGCTTAGTACTAGGAAATTCACCCCTCCACTTT. Amino acids: CASSLVLGNSPLHF.

The V call is TRBV27, the J call TRBJ2-2; D may be TRBD2 (5 bases). This CDR3 region has 14 residues. The germline V gene encodes CDR1 MNHEY and CDR2 SMNVEV (reference sequence). Trimming cost V 5 bases and J 6 bases, with 13 bases left between them. Here the CDR3 DNA reads TGTGCCAGCAGTAAAGAGGGTTTAGCCGGGGAGCTGTTTTTT. This translates into CASSKEGLAGELFF.

The rearrangement joins TRBV9 to TRBJ1-3; the D is unclear. This CDR3 contains 12 residues. The germline V and J ends were trimmed by 4 bases and 3 bases, with 5 bases remaining between them. The germline V gene encodes CDR1 SGDLS and CDR2 YYNGEE. The CDR3 sequence: CASSPHGNTIYF. The CDR3 bases are TGTGCCAGCAGCCCTCATGGAAACACCATATATTTT.

The chain has TRBV19 and TRBJ1-5; TRBD1 is a possible D gene (5 bases). Germline lookup yields CDR1 LNHDA and CDR2 SQIVND (reference sequence). The V gene lost 1 base and the J gene lost 3 bases, with 10 bases spanning the gap. This CDR3 has 15 residues. This CDR3 is CASSIGGFLNQPQHF. The CDR3 DNA is TGTGCCAGTAGTATAGGGGGGTTCCTCAATCAGCCCCAGCATTTT.

The V gene is TRBV6-5, the J gene TRBJ1-3; no clear D gene. Germline V gene lookup returns CDR1 MNHEY and CDR2 SVGAGI. The CDR3 runs to 15 residues. V lost 6 bases and J lost 0, with 12 bases in between. The DNA for the CDR3 is TGTGCCAGCAGCCGCCCGGGTTACTCTGGAAACACCATATATTTT. As protein: CASSRPGYSGNTIYF.

The chain uses TRBV7-9 and TRBJ2-1; 8 bases align to TRBD2. The V gene's germline CDR1 is SEHNR and CDR2 FQNEAQ (reference sequence). The CDR3 length is 12 residues. J lost 10 bases, V lost 5 bases, and 4 bases had no gene match. CDR3 protein: CASSLERGEQFF. As DNA, the CDR3 is TGTGCCAGCAGCCTAGAGCGGGGGGAGCAGTTCTTC.

The chain links TRBV7-2 to TRBJ1-2; 7 bases fit TRBD1. Germline CDR1 is SGHTA and CDR2 is FQGNSA. With 5 bases clipped from V and 4 bases from J, the junction kept 4 bases outside the gene matches. The CDR3 consists of 13 residues. In nucleotides, the CDR3 is TGTGCCAGCAGCCCCAGGACAGGCTATGGCTACACCTTC. Its protein is CASSPRTGYGYTF.

The V gene is TRBV4-3, the J gene TRBJ2-7, with unresolved D. The CDR3 loop spans 13 amino acids. Germline V gives CDR1 LGHNA, CDR2 YSLEER. V lost 1 base, J lost 4 bases, and 8 bases lay in between. The chain's CDR3 is CASSQGKEYEQYF. CDR3 coding DNA: TGCGCCAGCAGCCAAGGGAAAGAGTACGAGCAGTACTTC.

J is TRBJ1-1 and V is TRBV18; D perhaps matches TRBD1 (6 bases). Germline V gene lookup returns CDR1 KGHSH and CDR2 LQKENI. The V end lost 4 bases, the J end lost 0 bases, and 18 bases lay between the germline ends. The CDR3 is made up of 17 amino acids. The CDR3 reads CASSRLQGIFMNTEAFF. The CDR3 DNA is TGTGCCAGCTCACGGCTCCAGGGGATATTCATGAACACTGAAGCTTTCTTT.

The chain uses TRBV2 and TRBJ2-5; TRBD2 aligns across 16 bases. Germline loops: CDR1 SNHLY, CDR2 FYNNEI. The CDR3 loop spans 16 amino acids. With 6 bases clipped from V and 3 bases from J, the junction kept 4 bases outside the gene matches. In nucleotides, the CDR3 is TGTGCCAGCAGCGGTGGGACTAGCGGGGGGGAAGAGACCCAGTACTTC. Encoded protein: CASSGGTSGGEETQYF.

The chain recombines TRBV30 with TRBJ2-2; 7 bases agree with TRBD2. V shed 3 bases and J 2 bases; nucleotides not matched to a gene: 9. Germline-derived CDR1 and CDR2 are GTSNPN and SVGIG (reference sequence). The CDR3 contains 16 residues. CDR3 DNA: TGTGCCTGGAGGTATTATCTAGCGGAAAACACCGGGGAGCTGTTTTTT. Protein product: CAWRYYLAENTGELFF.

The chain links TRBV5-1 to TRBJ2-6; D remains unclear. This CDR3 region has 17 residues. V was clipped by 0 bases and J by 0 bases, with 10 bases between them. Germline-derived CDR1 and CDR2 are SGHRS and YFSETQ. CDR3 DNA: TGCGCCAGCAGCTTGGGACGGACCAGCTCTGGGGCCAACGTCCTGACTTTC. Residues: CASSLGRTSSGANVLTF.

The chain is built from TRBV27 and TRBJ2-3; 8 bases are shared with TRBD2. Germline CDR1 reads MNHEY; CDR2 reads SMNVEV (reference sequence). The CDR3 sequence is 19 residues long. V was pared by 3 bases and J by 4 bases, with 18 bases of the junction left unmatched. In DNA form, the CDR3 reads TGTGCCAGCAGTTTGGACATCCCCTCGCCGGGACTAGGGGCAGATACGCAGTATTTT. Translating it yields CASSLDIPSPGLGADTQYF.

The chain carries TRBV27 and TRBJ1-5; the D is unclear. There are 13 residues in the CDR3. The V gene lost 7 bases and the J gene lost 3 bases, with 10 bases spanning the gap. Per the germline V gene, CDR1 is MNHEY and CDR2 is SMNVEV (reference sequence). The CDR3 DNA follows: TGTGCCAGCACCCAACACATCAATCAGCCCCAGCATTTT. Its translation: CASTQHINQPQHF.

This chain links TRBV7-3 with TRBJ2-5, with 7 bases aligning to TRBD2. This CDR3 contains 16 residues. Germline CDR1 reads SGHTA; CDR2 reads FQGTGA. J lost 2 bases, V lost 6 bases, and 12 bases had no gene match. The CDR3 reads CASRSASGAGQETQYF. As DNA, the CDR3 is TGTGCCAGCAGGTCCGCGAGCGGGGCCGGACAAGAGACCCAGTACTTC.

V usage is TRBV15 and J usage is TRBJ2-3; D is unresolved. The CDR3 has 15 residues. Trimming removed 0 bases at V and 2 bases at J, with 9 bases between. Germline V gene data show CDR1 as LNHNV and CDR2 as YYDKDF (reference sequence). The CDR3 loop is CATSRDGIDTDTQYF. The CDR3 DNA follows: TGTGCCACCAGCAGAGATGGCATCGACACAGATACGCAGTATTTT.